Detailed here is one T cell receptor beta chain. Source study methods: Estimates of nucleated cell counts were drawn from the amplification of reference gene primers. Generated by immunoSEQ multiplex PCR, the TCRdb table keeps only in-frame clones and is missing some. Clone size and V and J calls were adopted from that table, with D and trimming inferred from the DNA. The table has under 300,000 clones, roughly 90% seen once. This sample is drawn from a study of blood T cell repertoires in COVID-19. Study as a whole: The United States, Italy and Spain provided the acute and convalescent COVID-19 samples. Nucleic acid was either cDNA or gDNA, and it came from T cells, B-cell-depleted T cells, or PBMCs.

CDR1 and CDR2 from the germline V gene are SGHTA and FQGNSA. The V gene lost 1 base and the J gene lost 7 bases, with 17 bases spanning the gap. The CDR3 has 16 amino acids. The genes are TRBV7-2 and TRBJ2-1; a possible D gene is TRBD1 (5 bases). The sample taken for sequencing was peripheral blood. The TCR originated in a woman between 40 and 50 years old who had recovered from COVID-19. This CDR3 is CASSLVVQGLRNEQFF. CDR3 DNA sequence: TGTGCCAGCAGCTTAGTGGTCCAGGGCTTAAGGAATGAGCAGTTCTTC.